The clone carrying this T cell receptor (beta chain) was picked up a small number of times. Its target is unknown. Trimming pared 6 bases from V and 0 bases from J, leaving 7 bases between. CDR1 is ENHRY and CDR2 is SYGVKD in the germline V gene. The CDR3 has 13 amino acids. The data are from a study of a mutant IDH1 vaccine in newly diagnosed glioma. Background on the study: Earlier therapy was either radiotherapy, temozolomide, or both, and most got both.

Data came from immunoSEQ multiplex PCR; TCRdb stores just in-frame clones and leaves some out. The profile covers about 120,000 clones, with around four fifths appearing a single time and around 5.5% taken by the ten largest. Time point described: week 11, during vaccination. All doses held 300 ug of mutant IDH1 20-mer peptide, with topical imiquimod. Whole-study results and caveats: Apparently unrelated to pseudoprogression were changes in the top peripheral T cell clonotypes. Vaccine-induced immune responses were detected in around 93% of patients.

This sample comprised PBMCs, obtained from a glioma patient whose treatment included an IDH1 peptide vaccine. This rearrangement joins TRBV10-3 to TRBJ2-3, with D unclear. The TCR sequence derives from a man aged 40-50 years with glioma. The CDR3 DNA is TGTGCCATCAGGCCGAGTAGCACAGATACGCAGTATTTT. As protein: CAIRPSSTDTQYF.